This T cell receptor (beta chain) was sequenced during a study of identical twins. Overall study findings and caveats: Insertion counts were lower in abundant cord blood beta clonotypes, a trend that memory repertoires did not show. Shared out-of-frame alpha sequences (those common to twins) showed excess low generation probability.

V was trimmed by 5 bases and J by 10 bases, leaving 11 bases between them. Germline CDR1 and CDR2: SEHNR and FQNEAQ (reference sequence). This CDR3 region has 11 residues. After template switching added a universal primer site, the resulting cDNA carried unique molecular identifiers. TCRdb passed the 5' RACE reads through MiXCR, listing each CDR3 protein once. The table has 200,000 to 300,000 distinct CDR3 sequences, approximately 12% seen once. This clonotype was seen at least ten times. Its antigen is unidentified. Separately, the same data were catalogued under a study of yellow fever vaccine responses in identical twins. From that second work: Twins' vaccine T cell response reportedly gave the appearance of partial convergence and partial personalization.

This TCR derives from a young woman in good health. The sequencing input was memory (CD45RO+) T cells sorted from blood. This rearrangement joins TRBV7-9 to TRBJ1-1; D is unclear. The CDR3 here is CASSTSAGAFF. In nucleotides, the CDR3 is TGTGCCAGCAGCACATCAGCGGGAGCTTTCTTT.